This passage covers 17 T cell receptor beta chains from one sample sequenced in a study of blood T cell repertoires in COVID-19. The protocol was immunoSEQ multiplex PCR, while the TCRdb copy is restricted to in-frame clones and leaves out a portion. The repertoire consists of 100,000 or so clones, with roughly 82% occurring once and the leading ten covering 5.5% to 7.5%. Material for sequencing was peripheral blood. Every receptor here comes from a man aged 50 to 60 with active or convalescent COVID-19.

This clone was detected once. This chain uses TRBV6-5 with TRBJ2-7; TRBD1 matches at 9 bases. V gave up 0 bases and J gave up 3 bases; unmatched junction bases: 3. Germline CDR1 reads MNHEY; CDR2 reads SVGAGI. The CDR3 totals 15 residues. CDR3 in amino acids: CASSYSGTGRYEQYF. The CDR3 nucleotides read TGTGCCAGCAGTTACTCCGGGACAGGGCGCTACGAGCAGTACTTC.

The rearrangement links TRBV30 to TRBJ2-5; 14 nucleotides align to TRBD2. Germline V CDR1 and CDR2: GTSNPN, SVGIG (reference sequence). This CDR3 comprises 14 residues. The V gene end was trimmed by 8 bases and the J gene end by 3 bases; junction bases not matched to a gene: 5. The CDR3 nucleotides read TGTGCCGGACGACTAGCGGGGGGGGAAGAGACCCAGTACTTC. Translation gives CAGRLAGGEETQYF.

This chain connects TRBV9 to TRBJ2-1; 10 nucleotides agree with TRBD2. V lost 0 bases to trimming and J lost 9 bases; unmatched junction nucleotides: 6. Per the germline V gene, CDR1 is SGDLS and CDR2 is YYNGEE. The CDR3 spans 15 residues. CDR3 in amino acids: CASSVGASGGSEQFF. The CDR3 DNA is TGTGCCAGCAGCGTAGGCGCTAGCGGGGGTAGTGAGCAGTTCTTC.

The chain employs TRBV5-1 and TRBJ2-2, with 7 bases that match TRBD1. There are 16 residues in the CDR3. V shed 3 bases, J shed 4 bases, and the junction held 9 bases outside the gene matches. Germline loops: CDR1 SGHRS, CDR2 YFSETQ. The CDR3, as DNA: TGCGCCAGCAGCTACTTAGACAGGGTGGCCACCGGGGAGCTGTTTTTT. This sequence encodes CASSYLDRVATGELFF.

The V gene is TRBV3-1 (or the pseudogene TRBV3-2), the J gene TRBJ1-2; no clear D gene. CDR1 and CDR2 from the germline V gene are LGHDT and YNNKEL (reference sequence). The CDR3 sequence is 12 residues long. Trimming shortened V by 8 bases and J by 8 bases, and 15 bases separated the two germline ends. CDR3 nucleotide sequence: TGTGCCAGCTCCTCCATGGTGAGGGGCTACACCTTC. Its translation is CASSSMVRGYTF.

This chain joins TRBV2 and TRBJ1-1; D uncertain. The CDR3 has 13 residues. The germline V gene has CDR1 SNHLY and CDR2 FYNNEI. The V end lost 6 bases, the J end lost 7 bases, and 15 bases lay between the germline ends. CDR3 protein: CASSATPLIEAFF. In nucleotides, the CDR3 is TGTGCCAGCAGCGCAACTCCGCTGATTGAAGCTTTCTTT.

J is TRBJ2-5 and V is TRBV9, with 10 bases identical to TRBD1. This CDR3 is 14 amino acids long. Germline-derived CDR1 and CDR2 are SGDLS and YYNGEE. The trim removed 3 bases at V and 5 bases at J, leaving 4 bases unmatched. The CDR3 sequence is CASSAGQGGETQYF. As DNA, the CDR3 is TGTGCCAGCAGCGCCGGACAGGGGGGGGAGACCCAGTACTTC.

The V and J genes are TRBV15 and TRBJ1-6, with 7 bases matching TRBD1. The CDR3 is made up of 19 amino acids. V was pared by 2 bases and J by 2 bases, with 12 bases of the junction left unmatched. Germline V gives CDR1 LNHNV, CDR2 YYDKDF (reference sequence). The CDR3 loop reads CATSRSSNRGNTYNSPLHF. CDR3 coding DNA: TGTGCCACCAGCAGATCTTCAAACAGGGGAAATACCTATAATTCACCCCTCCACTTT.

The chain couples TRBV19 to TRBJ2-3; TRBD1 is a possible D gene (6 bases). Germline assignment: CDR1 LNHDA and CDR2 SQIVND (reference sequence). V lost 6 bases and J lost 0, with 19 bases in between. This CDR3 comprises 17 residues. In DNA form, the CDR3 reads TGTGCCAGTAGCACCCTCCTCAGGGGTACTAGCACAGATACGCAGTATTTT. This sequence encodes CASSTLLRGTSTDTQYF.

The CDR3 nucleotides are TGCGCCAGCAGTGATAGGGGCTCCTACAATGAGCAGTTCTTC. This sequence encodes CASSDRGSYNEQFF. The chain carries TRBV10-1 and TRBJ2-1; D might be TRBD1 (5 bases). V was clipped by 3 bases and J by 0 bases, with 6 bases between them. Germline lookup yields CDR1 WNHNN and CDR2 SYGVQD (reference sequence). The CDR3 is made up of 14 amino acids.

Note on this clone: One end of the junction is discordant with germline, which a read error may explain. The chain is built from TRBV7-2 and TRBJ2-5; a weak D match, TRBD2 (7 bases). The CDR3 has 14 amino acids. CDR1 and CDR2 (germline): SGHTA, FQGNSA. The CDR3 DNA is TGTGCCAGCAGCTTATCGGGGGGCCAAAAGACCCAGTACTTC. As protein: CASSLSGGQKTQYF.

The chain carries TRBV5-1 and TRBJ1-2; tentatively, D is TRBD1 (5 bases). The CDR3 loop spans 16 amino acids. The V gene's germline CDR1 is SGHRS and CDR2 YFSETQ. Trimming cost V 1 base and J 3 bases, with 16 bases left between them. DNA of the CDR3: TGCGCCAGCAGCTTGAGTGAAGGGGTAGGACACTATGGCTACACCTTC. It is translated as CASSLSEGVGHYGYTF.

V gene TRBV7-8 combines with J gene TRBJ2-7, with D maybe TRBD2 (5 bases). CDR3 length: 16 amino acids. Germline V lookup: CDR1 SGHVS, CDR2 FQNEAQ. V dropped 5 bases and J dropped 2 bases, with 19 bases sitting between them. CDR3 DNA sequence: TGTGCCAGCAGCCGCGACGGGGTCGGGGTCCCCTACGAGCAGTACTTC. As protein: CASSRDGVGVPYEQYF.

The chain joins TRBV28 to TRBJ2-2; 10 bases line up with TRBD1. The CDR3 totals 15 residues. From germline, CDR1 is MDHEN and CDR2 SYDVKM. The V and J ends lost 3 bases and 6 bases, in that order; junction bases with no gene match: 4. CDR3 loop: CASSFPGQGSGELFF. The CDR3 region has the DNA TGTGCCAGCAGTTTCCCGGGACAGGGGTCCGGGGAGCTGTTTTTT.

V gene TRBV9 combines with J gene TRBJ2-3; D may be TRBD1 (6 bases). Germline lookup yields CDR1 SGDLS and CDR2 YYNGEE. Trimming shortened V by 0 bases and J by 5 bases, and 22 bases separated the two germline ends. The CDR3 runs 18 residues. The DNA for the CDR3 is TGTGCCAGCAGCGTAGATATTCCGGGCGTGGCAGGGGTAGATACGCAGTATTTT. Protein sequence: CASSVDIPGVAGVDTQYF.

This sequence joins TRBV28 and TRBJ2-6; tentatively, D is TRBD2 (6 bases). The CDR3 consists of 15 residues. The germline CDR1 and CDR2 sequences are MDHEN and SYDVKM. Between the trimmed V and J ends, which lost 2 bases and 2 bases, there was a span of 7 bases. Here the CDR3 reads CASSLGGTGANVLTF. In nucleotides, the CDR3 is TGTGCCAGCAGTTTAGGAGGGACTGGGGCCAACGTCCTGACTTTC.

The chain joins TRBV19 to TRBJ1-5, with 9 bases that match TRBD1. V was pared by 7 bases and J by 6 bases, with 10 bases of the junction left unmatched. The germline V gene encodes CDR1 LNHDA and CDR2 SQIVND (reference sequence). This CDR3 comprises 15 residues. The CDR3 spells CASIPGQGLGQPQHF. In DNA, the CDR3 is TGTGCCAGTATCCCCGGACAGGGGCTAGGTCAGCCCCAGCATTTT.